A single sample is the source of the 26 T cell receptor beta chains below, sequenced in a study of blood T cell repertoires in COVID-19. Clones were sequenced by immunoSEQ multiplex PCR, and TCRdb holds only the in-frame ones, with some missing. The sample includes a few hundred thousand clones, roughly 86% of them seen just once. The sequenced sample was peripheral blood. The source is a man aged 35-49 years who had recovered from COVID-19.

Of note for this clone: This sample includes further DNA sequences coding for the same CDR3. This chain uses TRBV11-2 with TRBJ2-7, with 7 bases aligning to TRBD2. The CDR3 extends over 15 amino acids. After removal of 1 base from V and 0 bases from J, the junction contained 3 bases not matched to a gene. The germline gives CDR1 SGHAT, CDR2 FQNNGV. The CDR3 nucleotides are TGTGCCAGCAGCTTAGGGCTAGCGGTCTCCTACGAGCAGTACTTC. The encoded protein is CASSLGLAVSYEQYF.

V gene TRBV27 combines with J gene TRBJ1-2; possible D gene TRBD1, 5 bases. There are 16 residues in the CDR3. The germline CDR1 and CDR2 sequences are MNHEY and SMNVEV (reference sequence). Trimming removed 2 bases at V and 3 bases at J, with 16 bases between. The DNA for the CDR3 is TGTGCCAGCAGTTTAAAGGGGCCTCCTCGAGACTATGGCTACACCTTC. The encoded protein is CASSLKGPPRDYGYTF.

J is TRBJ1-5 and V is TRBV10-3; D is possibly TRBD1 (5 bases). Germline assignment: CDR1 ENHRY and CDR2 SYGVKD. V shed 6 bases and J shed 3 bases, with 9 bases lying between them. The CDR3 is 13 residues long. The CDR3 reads CAIRRDVNQPQHF. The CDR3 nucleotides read TGTGCCATCAGGCGGGACGTCAATCAGCCCCAGCATTTT.

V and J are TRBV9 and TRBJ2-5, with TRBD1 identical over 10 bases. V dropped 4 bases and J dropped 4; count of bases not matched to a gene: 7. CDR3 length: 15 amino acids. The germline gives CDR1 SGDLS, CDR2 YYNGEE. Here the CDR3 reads CASSSGQGRGETQYF. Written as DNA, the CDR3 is TGTGCCAGCAGCTCGGGACAGGGGAGAGGAGAGACCCAGTACTTC.

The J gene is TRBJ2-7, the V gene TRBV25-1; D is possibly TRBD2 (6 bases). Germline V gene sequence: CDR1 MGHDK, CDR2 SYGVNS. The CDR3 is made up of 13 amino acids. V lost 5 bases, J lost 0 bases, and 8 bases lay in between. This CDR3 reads CASSISGSYEQYF. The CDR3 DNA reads TGTGCCAGCAGTATTAGCGGCTCCTACGAGCAGTACTTC.

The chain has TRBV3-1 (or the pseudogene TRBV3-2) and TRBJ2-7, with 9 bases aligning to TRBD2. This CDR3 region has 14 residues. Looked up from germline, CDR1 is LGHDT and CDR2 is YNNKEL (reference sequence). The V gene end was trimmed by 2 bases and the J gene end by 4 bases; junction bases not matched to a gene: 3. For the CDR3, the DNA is TGTGCCAGCAGCCAATGGCGGGGGGGGTACGAGCAGTACTTC. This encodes CASSQWRGGYEQYF.

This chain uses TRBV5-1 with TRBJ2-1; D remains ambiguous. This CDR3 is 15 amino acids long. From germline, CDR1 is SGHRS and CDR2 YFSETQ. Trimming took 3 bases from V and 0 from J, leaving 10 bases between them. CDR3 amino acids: CASSSNFRSYNEQFF. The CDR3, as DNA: TGCGCCAGCAGCTCGAACTTCCGCTCCTACAATGAGCAGTTCTTC.

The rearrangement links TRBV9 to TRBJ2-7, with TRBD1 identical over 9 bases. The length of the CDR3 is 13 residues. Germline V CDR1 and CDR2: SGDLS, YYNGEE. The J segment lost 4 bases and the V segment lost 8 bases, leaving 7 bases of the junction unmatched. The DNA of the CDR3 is TGTGCCAGTGAGCCCGGGACAGGGTACGAGCAGTACTTC. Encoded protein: CASEPGTGYEQYF.

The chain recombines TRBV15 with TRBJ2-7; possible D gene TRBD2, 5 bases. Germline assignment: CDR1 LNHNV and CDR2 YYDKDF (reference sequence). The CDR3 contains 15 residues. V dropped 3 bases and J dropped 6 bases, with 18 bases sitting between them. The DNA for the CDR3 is TGTGCCACCAGCAGCGGAGGCGCCGGGGTGGGCGAGCAGTACTTC. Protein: CATSSGGAGVGEQYF.

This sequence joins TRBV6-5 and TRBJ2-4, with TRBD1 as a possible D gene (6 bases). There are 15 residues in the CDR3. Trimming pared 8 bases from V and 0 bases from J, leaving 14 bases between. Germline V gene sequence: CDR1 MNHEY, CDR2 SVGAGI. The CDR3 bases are TGTGCCAGCCGTCGGACAGCACTAGCCAAAAACATTCAGTACTTC. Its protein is CASRRTALAKNIQYF.

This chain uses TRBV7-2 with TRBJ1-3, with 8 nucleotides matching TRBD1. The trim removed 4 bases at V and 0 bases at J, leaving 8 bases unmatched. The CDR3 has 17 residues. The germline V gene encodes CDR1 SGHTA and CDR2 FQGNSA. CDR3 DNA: TGTGCCAGCAGCTCCCCGGACAGGGCCAACTCTGGAAACACCATATATTTT. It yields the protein CASSSPDRANSGNTIYF.

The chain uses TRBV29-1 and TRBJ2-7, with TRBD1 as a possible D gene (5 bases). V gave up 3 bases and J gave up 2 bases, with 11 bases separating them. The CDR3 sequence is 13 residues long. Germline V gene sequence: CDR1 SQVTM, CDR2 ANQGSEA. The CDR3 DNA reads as TGCAGCGTTGAGTTCGCAGGGCCCTACGAGCAGTACTTC. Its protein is CSVEFAGPYEQYF.

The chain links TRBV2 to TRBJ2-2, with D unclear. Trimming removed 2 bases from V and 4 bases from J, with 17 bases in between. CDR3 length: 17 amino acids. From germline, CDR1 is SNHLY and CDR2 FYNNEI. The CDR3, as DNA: TGTGCCAGCAGTGAATCCTACTTTAACGGCGGCACCGGGGAGCTGTTTTTT. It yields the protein CASSESYFNGGTGELFF.

The CDR3 protein is CSALEAFF. DNA for the CDR3: TGCAGTGCCCTAGAAGCTTTCTTT. This chain connects TRBV20-1 to TRBJ1-1; no clear D gene. The CDR3 runs 8 residues. Germline loops: CDR1 DFQATT, CDR2 SNEGSKA (reference sequence). Trimming removed 6 bases from V and 8 bases from J, with 4 bases in between.

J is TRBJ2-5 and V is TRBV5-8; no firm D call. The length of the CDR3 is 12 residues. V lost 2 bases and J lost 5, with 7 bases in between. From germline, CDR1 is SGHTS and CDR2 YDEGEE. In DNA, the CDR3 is TGTGCCAGCAGCTTCACTGCTGAGACCCAGTACTTC. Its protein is CASSFTAETQYF.

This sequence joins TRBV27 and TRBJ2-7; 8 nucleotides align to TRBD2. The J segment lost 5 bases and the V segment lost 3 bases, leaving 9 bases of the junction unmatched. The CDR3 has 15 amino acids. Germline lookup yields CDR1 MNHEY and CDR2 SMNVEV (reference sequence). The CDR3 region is CASSFQSSGVNEQYF. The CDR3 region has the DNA TGTGCCAGCAGTTTTCAGAGTAGCGGGGTCAACGAGCAGTACTTC.

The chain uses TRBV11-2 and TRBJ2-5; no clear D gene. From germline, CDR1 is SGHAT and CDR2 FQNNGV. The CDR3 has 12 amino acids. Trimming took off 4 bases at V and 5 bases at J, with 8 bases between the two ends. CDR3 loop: CASSSHRETQYF. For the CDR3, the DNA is TGTGCCAGCAGCTCCCATCGGGAGACCCAGTACTTC. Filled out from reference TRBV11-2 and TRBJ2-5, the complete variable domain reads EAGVAQSPRYKIIEKRQSVAFWCNPISGHATLYWYQQILGQGPKLLIQFQNNGVVDDSQLPKDRFSAERLKGVDSTLKIQPAKLEDSAVYLCASSSHRETQYFGPGTRLLVL.

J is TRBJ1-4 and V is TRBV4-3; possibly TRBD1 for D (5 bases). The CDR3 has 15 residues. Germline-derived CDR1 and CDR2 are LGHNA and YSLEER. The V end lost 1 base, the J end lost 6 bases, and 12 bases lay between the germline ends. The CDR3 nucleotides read TGCGCCAGCAGCCAAGGGGGGGAAGGGGATGAAAAACTGTTTTTT. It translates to CASSQGGEGDEKLFF.

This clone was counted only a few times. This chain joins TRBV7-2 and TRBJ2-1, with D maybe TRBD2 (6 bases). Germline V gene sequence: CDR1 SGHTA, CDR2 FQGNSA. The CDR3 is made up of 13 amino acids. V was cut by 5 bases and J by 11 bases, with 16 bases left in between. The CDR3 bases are TGTGCCAGCAGCAGCCCCGGGACTCCGAAGCAGTTCTTC. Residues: CASSSPGTPKQFF.

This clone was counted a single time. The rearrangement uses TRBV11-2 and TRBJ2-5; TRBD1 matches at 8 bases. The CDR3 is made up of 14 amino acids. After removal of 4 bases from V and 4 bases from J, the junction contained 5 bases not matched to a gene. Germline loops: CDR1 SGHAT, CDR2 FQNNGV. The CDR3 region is CASSSSGGGETQYF. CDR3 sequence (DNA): TGTGCCAGCAGCTCTTCAGGGGGCGGAGAGACCCAGTACTTC.

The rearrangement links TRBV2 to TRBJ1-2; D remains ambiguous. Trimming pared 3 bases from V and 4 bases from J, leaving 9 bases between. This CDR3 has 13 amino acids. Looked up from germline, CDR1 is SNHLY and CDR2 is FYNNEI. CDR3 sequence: CASSDHGIYGYTF. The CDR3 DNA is TGTGCCAGCAGTGACCACGGGATCTATGGCTACACCTTC.

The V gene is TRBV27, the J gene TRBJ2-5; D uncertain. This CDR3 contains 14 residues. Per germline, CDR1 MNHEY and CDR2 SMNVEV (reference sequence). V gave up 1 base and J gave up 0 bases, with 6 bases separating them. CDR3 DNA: TGTGCCAGCAGTTTATGGGCAAACCAAGAGACCCAGTACTTC. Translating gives CASSLWANQETQYF.

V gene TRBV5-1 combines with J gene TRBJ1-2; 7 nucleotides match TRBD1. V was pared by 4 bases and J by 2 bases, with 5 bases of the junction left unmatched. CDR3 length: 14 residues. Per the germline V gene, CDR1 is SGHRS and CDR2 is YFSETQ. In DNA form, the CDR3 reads TGCGCCAGCAGCAAGGGACAGAGCAACTATGGCTACACCTTC. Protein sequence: CASSKGQSNYGYTF.

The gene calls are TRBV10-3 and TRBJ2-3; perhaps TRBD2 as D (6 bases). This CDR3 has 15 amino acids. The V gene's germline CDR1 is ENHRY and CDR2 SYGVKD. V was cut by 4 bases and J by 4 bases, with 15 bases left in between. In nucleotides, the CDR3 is TGTGCCATCAGTGGGGGGGTTCAAGGGGCAGATACGCAGTATTTT. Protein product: CAISGGVQGADTQYF.

CDR3: CASRTGTEAFF. The DNA of the CDR3 is TGTGCCAGCAGGACGGGGACTGAAGCTTTCTTT. The chain joins TRBV27 to TRBJ1-1; D unclear. Germline-derived CDR1 and CDR2 are MNHEY and SMNVEV (reference sequence). Trimming pared 6 bases from V and 5 bases from J, leaving 7 bases between. The CDR3 loop spans 11 amino acids.

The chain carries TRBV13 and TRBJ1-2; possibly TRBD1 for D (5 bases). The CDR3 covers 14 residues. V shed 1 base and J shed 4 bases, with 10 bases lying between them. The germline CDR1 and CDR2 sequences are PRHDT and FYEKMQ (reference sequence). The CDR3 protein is CASSLVGVIYGYTF. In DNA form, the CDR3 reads TGTGCCAGCAGCTTAGTAGGGGTAATCTATGGCTACACCTTC.